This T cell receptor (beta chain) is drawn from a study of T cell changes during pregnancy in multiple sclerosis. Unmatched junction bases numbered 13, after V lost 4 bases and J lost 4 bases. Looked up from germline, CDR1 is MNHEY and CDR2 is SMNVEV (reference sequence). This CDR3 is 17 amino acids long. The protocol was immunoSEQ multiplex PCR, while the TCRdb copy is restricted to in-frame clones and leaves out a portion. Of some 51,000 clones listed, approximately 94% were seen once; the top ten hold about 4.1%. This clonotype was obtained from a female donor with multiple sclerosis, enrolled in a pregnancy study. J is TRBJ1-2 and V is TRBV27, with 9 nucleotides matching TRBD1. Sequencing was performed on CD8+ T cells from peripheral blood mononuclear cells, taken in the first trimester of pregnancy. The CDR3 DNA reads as TGTGCCAGCAGTTCACCCTTCGACAGGGGGGAGGTCTATGGCTACACCTTC. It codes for CASSSPFDRGEVYGYTF.